This entry features one T cell receptor beta chain sequence. Antigen specificity is unknown. CDR1 and CDR2 (germline): SQVTM, ANQGSEA. V was cut by 7 bases and J by 1 base, with 17 bases left in between. The CDR3 is 15 residues long. Measured with immunoSEQ multiplex PCR; TCRdb has only the in-frame clones, and not every one. In the table there are fewer than 150,000 clones, around 85% of which are singletons. This specimen comes from a study of T cell responses to AZD1222 COVID-19 vaccine. For the study at large: Doses given second, at about 4 or about 12 weeks, were pooled.

Study outcomes and limitations: Compared with day 0, the breadth and depth of the Spike-specific TCR repertoire rose significantly after two doses of AZD1222. Spike-wide vaccine-associated CD4 TCRs dominated at 160-218 and 743-854. Donors were chiefly white British, with a greater number of females, and clonal diversity was perhaps underestimated.

This material consisted of peripheral blood, taken on day 0 of AZD1222 vaccination. The sequence derives from an adult in good health. The chain joins TRBV29-1 to TRBJ1-3; the D gene is possibly TRBD1 (5 bases). CDR3 amino acids: CSAGGGKSSGNTIYF. The CDR3 coding sequence is TGCAGCGCCGGCGGGGGGAAATCTTCTGGAAACACCATATATTTT.